What follows are 19 T cell receptor beta chains derived from one specimen sequenced in a study of beta chain features in type 1 diabetes. Investigators reverse transcribed all isolated RNA, so they sequenced expressed TCRB transcripts. Measured with immunoSEQ multiplex PCR; TCRdb has only the in-frame clones, and not every one. The sample lists roughly 130,000 clones, around a tenth occurring once. Input material: central memory CD4+ T cells from blood. These receptors were collected from a man aged 18 to 35 in good health.

The chain recombines TRBV30 with TRBJ1-2; 8 nucleotides agree with TRBD1. Germline CDR1 and CDR2: GTSNPN and SVGIG (reference sequence). The CDR3 has 15 residues. The V and J ends lost 3 bases and 8 bases, in that order; junction bases with no gene match: 14. CDR3: CAWSSRGTGRRGYTF. DNA of the CDR3: TGTGCCTGGAGCTCCCGCGGGACAGGCCGAAGGGGCTACACCTTC.

The V and J genes are TRBV5-1 and TRBJ1-1; D uncertain. The V gene's germline CDR1 is SGHRS and CDR2 YFSETQ. The CDR3 is made up of 14 amino acids. V was trimmed by 0 bases and J by 8 bases, leaving 14 bases between them. In nucleotides, the CDR3 is TGCGCCAGCAGCTTGGACGGGGAGGTTTCCGAAGCTTTCTTT. Translation gives CASSLDGEVSEAFF. The full variable domain, in which reference TRBV5-1 and TRBJ1-1 provide the parts outside the CDR3, is KAGVTQTPRYLIKTRGQQVTLSCSPISGHRSVSWYQQTPGQGLQFLFEYFSETQRNKGNFPGRFSGRQFSNSRSEMNVSTLELGDSALYLCASSLDGEVSEAFFGQGTRLTVV.

The rearrangement uses TRBV7-9 and TRBJ1-1; D unclear. With 5 bases removed from V and 0 bases from J, the gap between germline ends came to 19 bases. This CDR3 is 17 amino acids long. From germline, CDR1 is SEHNR and CDR2 FQNEAQ (reference sequence). The chain's CDR3 is CASSLSLTPDLNTEAFF. Written as DNA, the CDR3 is TGTGCCAGCAGCCTCTCCCTGACGCCGGACTTGAACACTGAAGCTTTCTTT.

V and J are TRBV19 and TRBJ2-7; D remains unclear. This CDR3 is 15 amino acids long. From germline, CDR1 is LNHDA and CDR2 SQIVND (reference sequence). Trimming left V 3 bases short and J 2 bases short, with 14 bases between. In DNA, the CDR3 is TGTGCCAGTAGTATCTATGTGACACCTGCCTACGAGCAGTACTTC. Protein: CASSIYVTPAYEQYF.

This clone was seen only a few times. The chain carries TRBV6-6 and TRBJ1-6; perhaps TRBD1 as D (5 bases). Germline V gene lookup returns CDR1 MNHNY and CDR2 SVGAGI (reference sequence). The CDR3 has 12 residues. V was pared by 2 bases and J by 17 bases, with 13 bases between. CDR3 residues: CASSYGGTSFHF. The CDR3 DNA reads as TGTGCCAGCAGTTACGGCGGGACCTCTTTCCACTTT.

The chain combines TRBV7-8 with TRBJ1-5; D is uncertain. V lost 1 base and J 2 bases, leaving 12 bases between the germline ends. Per the germline V gene, CDR1 is SGHVS and CDR2 is FQNEAQ. This CDR3 is 16 amino acids long. CDR3 in amino acids: CASSLGVAAGNQPQHF. The CDR3 nucleotides read TGTGCCAGCAGCTTAGGGGTTGCAGCGGGCAATCAGCCCCAGCATTTT. The full variable domain, its missing parts supplied by reference TRBV7-8 and TRBJ1-5, is GAGVSQSPRYKVAKRGQDVALRCDPISGHVSLFWYQQALGQGPEFLTYFQNEAQLDKSGLPSDRFFAERPEGSVSTLKIQRTQQEDSAVYLCASSLGVAAGNQPQHFGDGTRLSIL.

The table lists this clone with a few counts. The chain recombines TRBV5-4 with TRBJ1-5; 7 bases are shared with TRBD1. Per the germline V gene, CDR1 is SGHNT and CDR2 is YYREEE (reference sequence). The CDR3 spans 14 residues. Trimming cost V 0 bases and J 5 bases; bases outside gene matches: 2. DNA of the CDR3: TGTGCCAGCAGCTTGGGTAGGGGGCATCAGCCCCAGCATTTT. Protein product: CASSLGRGHQPQHF.

This clone was observed a few times. The chain employs TRBV25-1 and TRBJ2-5, with TRBD1 matching over 7 bases. Germline V CDR1 and CDR2: MGHDK, SYGVNS. With V trimmed by 1 base and J by 3 bases, 8 bases remained unmatched. CDR3 length: 16 residues. CDR3: CASSESRQGVKETQYF. The CDR3 region has the DNA TGTGCCAGCAGTGAATCCCGTCAGGGGGTCAAAGAGACCCAGTACTTC.

The rearrangement uses TRBV5-1 and TRBJ2-2, with D tentatively TRBD1 (5 bases). This CDR3 spans 16 amino acids. The V gene's germline CDR1 is SGHRS and CDR2 YFSETQ. With 2 bases removed from V and 1 base from J, the gap between germline ends came to 12 bases. In nucleotides, the CDR3 is TGCGCCAGCAGCTTTACGGCAGGGCAGAACACCGGGGAGCTGTTTTTT. This encodes CASSFTAGQNTGELFF.

The chain recombines TRBV19 with TRBJ2-7; TRBD1 matches at 8 bases. CDR1 is LNHDA and CDR2 is SQIVND in the germline V gene (reference sequence). Unmatched junction bases numbered 6, after V lost 5 bases and J lost 3 bases. The CDR3 loop spans 14 amino acids. This chain's CDR3 is CASSDGQGVYEQYF. In DNA, the CDR3 is TGTGCCAGTAGTGACGGACAGGGTGTCTACGAGCAGTACTTC.

This clone was seen a handful of times. The chain employs TRBV27 and TRBJ1-6, with 9 nucleotides matching TRBD1. The V gene end was trimmed by 5 bases and the J gene end by 11 bases; junction bases not matched to a gene: 10. Germline V gene data show CDR1 as MNHEY and CDR2 as SMNVEV (reference sequence). The CDR3 contains 15 residues. CDR3: CASSLITGGRAPLHF. Here the CDR3 DNA reads TGTGCCAGCAGTCTCATAACAGGGGGCAGGGCACCCCTCCACTTT.

V usage is TRBV5-1 and J usage is TRBJ1-2; 8 bases are a match to TRBD1. The germline V gene encodes CDR1 SGHRS and CDR2 YFSETQ. Trimming removed 1 base from V and 4 bases from J; junction bases left unmatched: 6. The CDR3 is 15 residues long. CDR3 in amino acids: CASSLTGGSSYGYTF. The CDR3 nucleotides are TGCGCCAGCAGCTTGACAGGGGGGTCGAGCTATGGCTACACCTTC.

This clone came up many times. This chain uses TRBV7-9 with TRBJ2-7; 8 bases match TRBD1. This CDR3 region has 14 residues. Germline V gives CDR1 SEHNR, CDR2 FQNEAQ (reference sequence). With V trimmed by 5 bases and J by 5 bases, 8 bases remained unmatched. The CDR3: CASSPGQGRDEQYF. Here the CDR3 DNA reads TGTGCCAGCAGCCCTGGACAGGGTAGAGACGAGCAGTACTTC.

In its sample, this clone was seen a few times. The CDR3 coding sequence is TGCAGTGCCGGAGCGAACACTGAAGCTTTCTTT. This sequence encodes CSAGANTEAFF. V and J are TRBV20-1 and TRBJ1-1; D ambiguous. V gave up 6 bases and J gave up 1 base, with 6 bases separating them. The CDR3 spans 11 residues. Per germline, CDR1 DFQATT and CDR2 SNEGSKA (reference sequence).

V and J are TRBV7-8 and TRBJ2-1, with 8 bases fitting TRBD1. The germline gives CDR1 SGHVS, CDR2 FQNEAQ. V lost 1 base, J lost 1 base, and 6 bases stayed unmatched. The CDR3 loop spans 17 amino acids. The CDR3 DNA follows: TGTGCCAGCAGCTTAGGGGTCCAGGGGGCATCCTACAATGAGCAGTTCTTC. It is translated as CASSLGVQGASYNEQFF. The full variable domain, with the rest looked up from reference TRBV7-8 and TRBJ2-1, is GAGVSQSPRYKVAKRGQDVALRCDPISGHVSLFWYQQALGQGPEFLTYFQNEAQLDKSGLPSDRFFAERPEGSVSTLKIQRTQQEDSAVYLCASSLGVQGASYNEQFFGPGTRLTVL.

This clone was counted between two and nine times. This chain uses TRBV10-3 with TRBJ2-6; TRBD1 matches at 7 bases. The length of the CDR3 is 14 residues. Looked up from germline, CDR1 is ENHRY and CDR2 is SYGVKD. J was trimmed by 4 bases and V by 10 bases; bases with no gene match: 7. For the CDR3, the DNA is TGTGCCACCAGACAGGGTTCGGGGGCCAACGTCCTGACTTTC. As protein: CATRQGSGANVLTF.

The gene calls are TRBV11-2 and TRBJ2-7; possibly TRBD1 for D (5 bases). The CDR3 runs 13 residues. The germline CDR1 and CDR2 sequences are SGHAT and FQNNGV. The V gene lost 5 bases and the J gene lost 5 bases, with 13 bases spanning the gap. CDR3 DNA: TGTGCCAGCAGCGACCGCCAGGGAAACGAGCAGTACTTC. It encodes CASSDRQGNEQYF.

This clone was observed a few times. The chain recombines TRBV7-2 with TRBJ2-5, with 7 bases matching TRBD2. Germline V CDR1 and CDR2: SGHTA, FQGNSA. The CDR3 consists of 16 residues. The J segment lost 10 bases and the V segment lost 3 bases, leaving 17 bases of the junction unmatched. CDR3 protein: CASSFGRASGREGQYF. The CDR3 DNA reads TGTGCCAGCAGCTTCGGTCGGGCTAGCGGAAGAGAGGGCCAGTACTTC.

This sequence joins TRBV7-2 and TRBJ2-7, with D tentatively TRBD1 (5 bases). The germline CDR1 and CDR2 sequences are SGHTA and FQGNSA. Trimming stripped 4 bases from V and 4 bases from J, with 11 bases between. This CDR3 is built from 13 residues. CDR3 bases: TGTGCCAGCAGCTACTACCCAGGGTACGAGCAGTACTTC. This translates into CASSYYPGYEQYF.